Listed below are T cell receptor beta chains from one sample, sequenced in a study of blood T cell repertoires in COVID-19. Profiling relied on immunoSEQ multiplex PCR, and the TCRdb table lists in-frame clones only, not all of them. The sample comprises about 190,000 clones, around 91% of which are singletons, and about 0.66% rests with the top ten. The source material was peripheral blood. The receptors were gathered from a man aged 45 to 65 with acute or convalescent COVID-19. CDR3s include the opening cysteine and the closing phenylalanine or tryptophan. D genes are given only for firm matches. Some rows have no size entry. The others give once, few or many, or a class for an expanded clone.

CDR3aa,CDR3nt,d_gene,j_gene,v_gene,abundance
CASSKGGNYGYTF,TGTGCCAGCAGTAAGGGGGGGAACTATGGCTACACCTTC,NA,TRBJ1-2,TRBV28,NA
CSVEVNVSGGSAFF,TGCAGCGTTGAAGTAAATGTTTCGGGAGGGTCAGCTTTCTTT,NA,TRBJ1-1,TRBV29-1,NA
CASKGGLNEKLFF,TGTGCCAGCAAAGGGGGCCTCAATGAAAAACTGTTTTTT,TRBD1,TRBJ1-4,TRBV11-2,few
CASRHAGGPAGELFF,TGTGCCAGCAGGCACGCAGGGGGTCCCGCCGGGGAGCTGTTTTTT,TRBD1,TRBJ2-2,TRBV9,NA
CASSVWTSGGRETQYF,TGTGCCAGCAGCGTCTGGACTAGCGGGGGGCGGGAGACCCAGTACTTC,TRBD2,TRBJ2-5,TRBV7-9,NA
CASSRTRQGSNTEAFF,TGTGCCAGCAGCCGCACGAGACAGGGGTCAAACACTGAAGCTTTCTTT,TRBD1,TRBJ1-1,TRBV5-4,NA
CAWSGGTGVSPLHF,TGTGCCTGGAGTGGTGGGACAGGGGTTTCACCCCTCCACTTT,TRBD1,TRBJ1-6,TRBV30,NA
CASSLRDRGTNEKLFF,TGTGCCAGCTCACTCCGGGACAGGGGTACTAATGAAAAACTGTTTTTT,TRBD1,TRBJ1-4,TRBV18,NA
CASNGTPGTEAFF,TGTGCCAGCAACGGGACACCAGGGACTGAAGCTTTCTTT,NA,TRBJ1-1,TRBV28,once
CASSPLDREYGYTF,TGTGCCAGCAGTCCCCTGGACAGGGAATATGGCTACACCTTC,TRBD1,TRBJ1-2,TRBV28,NA
CASSPTLSDTQYF,TGTGCCAGCTCACCAACGCTATCAGATACGCAGTATTTT,NA,TRBJ2-3,TRBV18,NA
CSVEDSGQGVNTEAFF,TGCAGCGTTGAAGATAGTGGACAGGGGGTGAACACTGAAGCTTTCTTT,TRBD1,TRBJ1-1,TRBV29-1,NA
CASSLALGDRSAAQGSQYF,TGTGCCAGCAGCCTCGCCCTCGGGGACAGGTCCGCCGCCCAAGGGTCCCAGTACTTC,NA,TRBJ2-5,TRBV21-1,NA